Listed here is a single T cell receptor (beta chain). TCRdb keeps only in-frame clones here, not all; method: immunoSEQ multiplex PCR. The sample shows about 120,000 clones, roughly four fifths of them seen only once. This entry is derived from a study of blood T cell repertoires in COVID-19. Source material: peripheral blood. This receptor was taken from a man aged 25 to 40 with COVID-19, enrolled during active disease.

The DNA of the CDR3 is TGCAGCGTTGGTCTTTCGACAGGGAACTATGGCTACACCTTC. Protein: CSVGLSTGNYGYTF. The chain uses TRBV29-1 and TRBJ1-2, with TRBD1 matching 7 bases. Germline V lookup: CDR1 SQVTM, CDR2 ANQGSEA. V dropped 4 bases and J dropped 2; count of bases not matched to a gene: 7. This CDR3 comprises 14 residues.